This T cell receptor beta chain was retrieved from a study of T cell responses to AZD1222 COVID-19 vaccine. V was trimmed by 8 bases and J by 5 bases, leaving 12 bases between them. Germline lookup yields CDR1 MDHEN and CDR2 SYDVKM. This CDR3 contains 13 residues. Using immunoSEQ multiplex PCR, the repertoire was profiled, and TCRdb retains in-frame clones only, with some absent. The table has around 140,000 clones, roughly 92% seen once. In the case of this clone: No antigen is known for it.

Study-wide findings and caveats: As reported, nearly half of all spike-specific TCRs target variant regions that are unmutated. Baseline seropositivity characterized only a handful of AZD1222 recipients. Mostly white British, mostly female donors; authors suggested clonal diversity may be underestimated.

The sequenced sample was peripheral blood, obtained on day 0 of AZD1222 vaccination. This sequence originates from an adult in good health. V and J are TRBV28 and TRBJ1-4, with D hard to call. CDR3 protein: CASYGRGNEKLFF. The CDR3 DNA follows: TGTGCCAGCTACGGCCGAGGAAATGAAAAACTGTTTTTT.